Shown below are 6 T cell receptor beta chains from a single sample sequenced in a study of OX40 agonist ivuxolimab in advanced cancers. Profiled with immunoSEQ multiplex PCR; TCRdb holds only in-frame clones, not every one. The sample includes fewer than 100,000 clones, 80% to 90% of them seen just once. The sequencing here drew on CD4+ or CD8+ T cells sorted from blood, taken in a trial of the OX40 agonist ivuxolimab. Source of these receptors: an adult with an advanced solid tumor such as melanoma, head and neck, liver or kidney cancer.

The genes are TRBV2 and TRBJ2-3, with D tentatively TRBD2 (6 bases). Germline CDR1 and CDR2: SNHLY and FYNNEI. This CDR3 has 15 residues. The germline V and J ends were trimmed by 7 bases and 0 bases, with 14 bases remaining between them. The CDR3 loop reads CASMSIGTSTDTQYF. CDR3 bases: TGTGCCAGCATGAGTATCGGGACTAGCACAGATACGCAGTATTTT.

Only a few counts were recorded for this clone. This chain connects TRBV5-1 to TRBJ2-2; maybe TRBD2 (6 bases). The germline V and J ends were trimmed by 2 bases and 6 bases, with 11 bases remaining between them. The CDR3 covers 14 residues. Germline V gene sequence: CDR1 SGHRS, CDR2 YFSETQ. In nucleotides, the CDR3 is TGCGCCAGCAGCTTTATCGGGGAGGCCGGGGAGCTGTTTTTT. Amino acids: CASSFIGEAGELFF.

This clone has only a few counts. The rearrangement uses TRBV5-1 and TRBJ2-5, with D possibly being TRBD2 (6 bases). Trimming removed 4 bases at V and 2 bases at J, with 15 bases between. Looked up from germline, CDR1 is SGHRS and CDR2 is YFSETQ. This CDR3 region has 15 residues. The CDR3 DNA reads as TGCGCCAGCAGCAATTCGGGGGAGTCACAAGAGACCCAGTACTTC. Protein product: CASSNSGESQETQYF.

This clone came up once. CDR3 in amino acids: CASSLEGGGYETQYF. The CDR3 DNA reads as TGTGCCAGCAGCTTGGAAGGTGGGGGGTACGAGACCCAGTACTTC. V usage is TRBV5-5 and J usage is TRBJ2-5; tentatively, D is TRBD2 (6 bases). Germline values: CDR1 SGHKS, CDR2 YYEKEE (reference sequence). The ends were cut back, 0 bases at V and 5 bases at J, with 14 bases in the middle. The CDR3 totals 15 residues.

The CDR3 region has the DNA TGTGCCAGCAGTGACTCGGGGGAGACCCAGTACTTC. Residues: CASSDSGETQYF. V gene TRBV6-4 combines with J gene TRBJ2-5; D is undetermined. This CDR3 comprises 12 residues. Trimming pared 0 bases from V and 5 bases from J, leaving 4 bases between. Germline V gene sequence: CDR1 MRHNA, CDR2 SNTAGT.

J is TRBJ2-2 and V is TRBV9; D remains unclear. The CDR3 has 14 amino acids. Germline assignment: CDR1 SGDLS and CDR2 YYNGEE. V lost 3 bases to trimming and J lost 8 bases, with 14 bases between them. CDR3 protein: CASSAASGRGELFF. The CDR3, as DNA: TGTGCCAGCAGCGCTGCCTCCGGGCGGGGGGAGCTGTTTTTT. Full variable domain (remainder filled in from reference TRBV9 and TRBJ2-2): DSGVTQTPKHLITATGQRVTLRCSPRSGDLSVYWYQQSLDQGLQFLIQYYNGEERAKGNILERFSAQQFPDLHSELNLSSLELGDSALYFCASSAASGRGELFFGEGSRLTVL.